This TCR beta chain originates from a study of cytomegalovirus exposure and HLA in healthy donors. General study results and limits: Overall, some 160 TCR beta chains were annotated as cytomegalovirus-associated. Earlier analysis yielded a pattern in which most TCR beta V segments were productive about 87% or about 30% of the time.

With 4 bases removed from V and 2 bases from J, the gap between germline ends came to 12 bases. Per the germline V gene, CDR1 is SGHTA and CDR2 is FQGNSA. This CDR3 spans 14 amino acids. Nominally healthy donors were sampled, though unrecorded immune exposures were likely. It was with 60 Vbeta and 13 Jbeta primers that the PCR ran. TCRdb's copy holds only in-frame clones and misses some; the assay was immunoSEQ multiplex PCR. This listing includes about 100,000 clones. With regard to this clone: The antigen remains undetermined.

The TCR originated in a girl under 18 in good health and CMV-seropositive. The chain joins TRBV7-2 to TRBJ2-7; TRBD1 is a possible D gene (5 bases). Material: PBMCs. In DNA form, the CDR3 reads TGTGCCAGCAGCTCGTACTTAGGGGCCTACGAGCAGTACTTC. Translation gives CASSSYLGAYEQYF.